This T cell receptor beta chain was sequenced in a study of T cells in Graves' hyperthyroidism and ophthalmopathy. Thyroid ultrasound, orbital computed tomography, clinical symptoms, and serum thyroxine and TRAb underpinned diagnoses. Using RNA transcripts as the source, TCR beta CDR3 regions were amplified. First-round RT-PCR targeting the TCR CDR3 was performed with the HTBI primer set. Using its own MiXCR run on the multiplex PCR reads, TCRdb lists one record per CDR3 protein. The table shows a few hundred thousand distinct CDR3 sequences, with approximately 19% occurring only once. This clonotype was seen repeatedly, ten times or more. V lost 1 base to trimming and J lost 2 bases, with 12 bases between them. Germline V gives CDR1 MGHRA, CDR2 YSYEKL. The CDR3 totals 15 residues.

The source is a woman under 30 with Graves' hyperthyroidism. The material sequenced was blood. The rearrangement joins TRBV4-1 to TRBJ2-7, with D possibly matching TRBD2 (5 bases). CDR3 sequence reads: CASSQGRTSTYEQYF. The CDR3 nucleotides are TGCGCCAGCAGCCAAGGGAGGACGTCTACCTACGAGCAGTACTTC.